This T cell receptor (beta chain) was sequenced during a study of cytomegalovirus exposure and HLA in healthy donors. In this sample, this clone turned up a few times. Trimming left V 6 bases short and J 0 bases short, with 13 bases between. This CDR3 region has 16 residues. Germline lookup yields CDR1 SGHNT and CDR2 YYREEE (reference sequence). Sequencing used immunoSEQ multiplex PCR; TCRdb keeps in-frame clones, though not all of them. Among about 89,000 clones listed, roughly 84% were seen once. The source is a woman aged 18-35 years in good health and CMV-seropositive. Sequenced sample: PBMCs. The chain couples TRBV5-4 to TRBJ1-6; D remains unclear. The CDR3 sequence: CASTDFGSSYNSPLHF. The CDR3 DNA reads as TGTGCCAGCACCGACTTTGGAAGCTCCTATAATTCACCCCTCCACTTT.